One and the same sample provided the 27 T cell receptor beta chains below, sequenced in a study of regulatory T cells in long-lasting Graves disease. iRepertoire HTBI primers and Arm-PCR of CDR3 regions built TCR beta libraries. TCRdb re-called the multiplex PCR reads through MiXCR, storing one row per CDR3 protein. The table lists about 560,000 distinct CDR3 sequences, roughly 16% of them singletons, with 9.5% to 15% in the top ten. Described time point: newly diagnosed GD, antithyroid drugs for less than 3 months. RNA from PBMCs was the source of the TCR library. The data also belong to a second study, concerning T cells in Graves' hyperthyroidism and ophthalmopathy.

Source: peripheral blood mononuclear cells (PBMCs), taken at new diagnosis, from a patient treated with antithyroid drugs. The receptors were gathered from a man between 18 and 29 years old with Graves disease.

This clonotype was counted between two and nine times. This CDR3 reads CASSGYRGRQATNEKLFF. CDR3 DNA: TGTGCCAGCAGTGGGTACAGGGGGCGTCAGGCAACTAATGAAAAACTGTTTTTT. V is TRBV6-1 and J is TRBJ1-4, with TRBD1 identical over 9 bases. The CDR3 is 18 amino acids. The V gene end was trimmed by 4 bases and the J gene end by 0 bases; junction bases not matched to a gene: 9. CDR1 is MNHNS, CDR2 SASEGT, per germline.

In its sample, this clonotype was seen many times. This sequence joins TRBV12-3 or TRBV12-4 and TRBJ2-5; D unclear. V was cut by 8 bases and J by 2 bases, with 21 bases left in between. This CDR3 region has 16 residues. For the CDR3, the DNA is TGTGCCAGCGCCTTTTCAGGCGCGGAATTTCAAGAGACCCAGTACTTC. Its translation: CASAFSGAEFQETQYF.

The rearrangement links TRBV15 to TRBJ2-7; 7 positions agree with TRBD1. The germline gives CDR1 LNHNV, CDR2 YYDKDF (reference sequence). CDR3 size: 14 residues. Trimming at V came to 0 bases and at J to 2 bases, leaving 1 base not matched to a gene. The CDR3 reads CATSREGQTYEQYF. In nucleotides, the CDR3 is TGTGCCACCAGCAGAGAGGGACAGACCTACGAGCAGTACTTC.

This clonotype was detected a few times. The chain employs TRBV7-3 and TRBJ1-1, with D perhaps TRBD1 (5 bases). Germline values: CDR1 SGHTA, CDR2 FQGTGA. Trimming removed 3 bases from V and 6 bases from J, with 11 bases in between. The CDR3 contains 13 residues. The CDR3 DNA is TGTGCCAGCAGCTTTGGGGCGCGGGCTGAAGCTTTCTTT. It yields the protein CASSFGARAEAFF.

V and J are TRBV5-6 and TRBJ1-5; D call uncertain. V lost 4 bases and J 5 bases, leaving 7 bases between the germline ends. CDR1 is SGHDT, CDR2 YYEEEE, per germline. The CDR3 is 12 residues long. CDR3 nucleotides: TGTGCCAGCAGCCTACAAGATCAGCCCCAGCATTTT. Its protein is CASSLQDQPQHF.

This clonotype was detected ten times or more. V gene TRBV27 combines with J gene TRBJ1-1, with D possibly being TRBD1 (5 bases). CDR3 size: 13 residues. The germline V gene encodes CDR1 MNHEY and CDR2 SMNVEV (reference sequence). V lost 6 bases to trimming and J lost 7 bases, with 15 bases between them. In DNA, the CDR3 is TGTGCCAGCAGCCGACGGGACGGGGGTGAAGCTTTCTTT. Translated, it gives CASSRRDGGEAFF.

This clonotype was recorded a few times. This chain links TRBV9 with TRBJ2-2; tentatively, D is TRBD1 (6 bases). The CDR3 extends over 15 amino acids. Germline lookup yields CDR1 SGDLS and CDR2 YYNGEE. V was pared by 1 base and J by 7 bases, with 14 bases between. Here the CDR3 reads CASSVTSQGIGELFF. CDR3 nucleotides: TGTGCCAGCAGCGTAACATCACAGGGAATCGGGGAGCTGTTTTTT.

This clonotype came up many times. The rearrangement uses TRBV7-2 and TRBJ2-1; 12 bases line up with TRBD2. Trimming at V came to 5 bases and at J to 8 bases, leaving 10 bases not matched to a gene. The CDR3 is 16 residues long. CDR1 is SGHTA, CDR2 FQGNSA, per germline. The CDR3 region is CASSVLTSGSGYEQFF. The CDR3 region has the DNA TGTGCCAGCAGCGTCCTGACTAGCGGGAGCGGATATGAGCAGTTCTTC.

The rearrangement uses TRBV29-1 and TRBJ1-1, with a weak D call TRBD1 (5 bases). Germline loops: CDR1 SQVTM, CDR2 ANQGSEA. Between the trimmed V and J ends, which lost 8 bases and 4 bases, there was a span of 14 bases. The length of the CDR3 is 12 residues. For the CDR3, the DNA is TGCAGCATCCGGGACTTGGGCACTGAAGCTTTCTTT. Translated, it gives CSIRDLGTEAFF.

V and J are TRBV3-1 and TRBJ2-3; 11 nucleotides match TRBD2. The CDR3 totals 14 residues. CDR1 and CDR2 from the germline V gene are LGHDT and YNNKEL (reference sequence). J was trimmed by 5 bases and V by 5 bases; bases with no gene match: 3. CDR3 coding DNA: TGTGCCAGCAGCACTAGCGGGAGACGAGATACGCAGTATTTT. Its translation is CASSTSGRRDTQYF.

This clonotype was detected ten times or more. The chain carries TRBV29-1 and TRBJ2-7, with 13 bases identical to TRBD2. The V gene's germline CDR1 is SQVTM and CDR2 ANQGSEA. The V segment lost 7 bases and the J segment 4 bases; nucleotides outside the gene matches: 7. This CDR3 region has 14 residues. CDR3 sequence reads: CSGILAGGPYEQYF. As DNA, the CDR3 is TGCAGCGGGATACTAGCGGGAGGGCCTTACGAGCAGTACTTC.

This clonotype was seen a handful of times. The chain recombines TRBV20-1 with TRBJ2-1; TRBD1 matches 9 bases. Germline CDR1 reads DFQATT; CDR2 reads SNEGSKA (reference sequence). V shed 5 bases and J 1 base; nucleotides not matched to a gene: 6. The CDR3 is made up of 15 amino acids. The CDR3 here is CSAGSGTGSYNEQFF. The CDR3 DNA is TGCAGTGCTGGATCCGGGACAGGGTCCTACAATGAGCAGTTCTTC.

The CDR3 DNA sequence: TGTGCCAGCAGAACAGGGGGCGGTGGAAACACCATATATTTT. Translation: CASRTGGGGNTIYF. The V gene is TRBV3-1, the J gene TRBJ1-3, with 9 bases fitting TRBD1. The CDR3 has 14 amino acids. From germline, CDR1 is LGHDT and CDR2 YNNKEL (reference sequence). V trimming: 6 bases; J trimming: 3 bases; junction bases outside the gene matches: 3.

The chain has TRBV7-9 and TRBJ2-5; 12 positions agree with TRBD2. The germline CDR1 and CDR2 sequences are SEHNR and FQNEAQ (reference sequence). The V segment lost 4 bases and the J segment 1 base; nucleotides outside the gene matches: 4. CDR3 length: 16 residues. The CDR3 spells CASSSLAGGPQETQYF. The CDR3 bases are TGTGCCAGCAGCTCTCTAGCGGGAGGGCCCCAAGAGACCCAGTACTTC.

This clonotype was seen a single time. A clone one base away is much larger, so this may be a read error. This chain uses TRBV20-1 with TRBJ2-1; 10 nucleotides agree with TRBD1. V was clipped by 6 bases and J by 10 bases; unmatched bases: 9. In germline, CDR1 is DFQATT, CDR2 SNEGSKA (reference sequence). The CDR3 sequence is 13 residues long. DNA of the CDR3: TGCAGTGCCAGGGGGACAGGGGCAGACGAGCAGTTCTTC. Its translation: CSARGTGADEQFF.

On this clonotype: A much larger clone differs by one base, so this may be a read error. The chain links TRBV5-1 to TRBJ1-1; D gene ambiguous. This CDR3 has 15 residues. The V end was cut by 2 bases, the J end by 4 bases, with 15 bases between. Looked up from germline, CDR1 is SGHRS and CDR2 is YFSETQ. The CDR3 bases are TGCGCCAGCAGCTTCTCAGCAGGTATAGGCACTGAAGCTTTCTTT. It is translated as CASSFSAGIGTEAFF.

This clonotype turned up a few times. The chain carries TRBV24-1 and TRBJ2-3; 8 positions agree with TRBD1. This CDR3 contains 16 residues. V was pared by 5 bases and J by 3 bases, with 9 bases of the junction left unmatched. Per germline, CDR1 KGHDR and CDR2 SFDVKD. The CDR3 reads CATSGDQGASTDTQYF. The DNA of the CDR3 is TGTGCCACCAGTGGGGACCAGGGGGCGTCAACAGATACGCAGTATTTT.

There are many counts of this clonotype. The chain links TRBV12-3 or TRBV12-4 to TRBJ2-5, with 9 bases that match TRBD1. Trimming cost V 2 bases and J 4 bases; bases outside gene matches: 5. This CDR3 has 15 amino acids. CDR3 amino acids: CASSLKGQGSETQYF. DNA for the CDR3: TGTGCCAGCAGTTTAAAGGGACAGGGTTCAGAGACCCAGTACTTC.

Remarks on this clonotype: At one of its ends the junction is not consistent with the germline gene, which may arise from a read error. This sequence joins TRBV28 and TRBJ1-5, with 10 nucleotides matching TRBD1. The CDR3 is made up of 15 amino acids. The V gene's germline CDR1 is MDHEN and CDR2 SYDVKM. This chain's CDR3 is CASGTGDLGNQPQHF. CDR3 in DNA: TGTGCCAGCGGGACAGGGGACCTCGGCAATCAGCCCCAACATTTT.

This clonotype was observed a handful of times. The chain recombines TRBV12-5 with TRBJ1-1, with D possibly being TRBD1 (6 bases). V was cut by 5 bases and J by 11 bases, with 18 bases left in between. This CDR3 region has 13 residues. From germline, CDR1 is LGHNT and CDR2 FRNRAP. CDR3 protein: CASGPRGGRWAFF. CDR3 in DNA: TGTGCTAGTGGTCCGAGGGGGGGCCGGTGGGCTTTCTTT. Full variable domain (outside the CDR3, taken from reference TRBV12-5 and TRBJ1-1): DARVTQTPRHKVTEMGQEVTMRCQPILGHNTVFWYRQTMMQGLELLAYFRNRAPLDDSGMPKDRFSAEMPDATLATLKIQPSEPRDSAVYFCASGPRGGRWAFFGQGTRLTVV.

This clonotype was seen repeatedly, ten times or more. The CDR3 nucleotides read TGTGCCAGCAGTAGGACTAGCGGGAGTCTTAGGGAGACCCAGTACTTC. It codes for CASSRTSGSLRETQYF. V is TRBV27 and J is TRBJ2-5; 13 bases are a match to TRBD2. Germline V gene lookup returns CDR1 MNHEY and CDR2 SMNVEV (reference sequence). After removal of 5 bases from V and 5 bases from J, the junction contained 8 bases not matched to a gene. The CDR3 loop spans 16 amino acids.

This clonotype was counted many times. CDR3 bases: TGCGCCAGCAGCTTGGACGAGGGCAATCAGCCCCAGCATTTT. Protein sequence: CASSLDEGNQPQHF. This rearrangement joins TRBV5-1 to TRBJ1-5; D is undetermined. The germline V gene encodes CDR1 SGHRS and CDR2 YFSETQ. CDR3 size: 14 residues. V was trimmed by 0 bases and J by 2 bases, leaving 6 bases between them.

The chain couples TRBV7-9 to TRBJ2-6; no firm D call. Trimming shortened V by 3 bases and J by 0 bases, and 6 bases separated the two germline ends. The germline gives CDR1 SEHNR, CDR2 FQNEAQ (reference sequence). CDR3 length equals 15 residues. CDR3 protein: CASSFSGSGANVLTF. In DNA, the CDR3 is TGTGCCAGCAGCTTCTCTGGCTCTGGGGCCAACGTCCTGACTTTC. Full variable domain (remainder filled in from reference TRBV7-9 and TRBJ2-6): DTGVSQNPRHKITKRGQNVTFRCDPISEHNRLYWYRQTLGQGPEFLTYFQNEAQLEKSRLLSDRFSAERPKGSFSTLEIQRTEQGDSAMYLCASSFSGSGANVLTFGAGSRLTVL.

The chain links TRBV5-1 to TRBJ2-5, with 8 bases fitting TRBD1. Germline assignment: CDR1 SGHRS and CDR2 YFSETQ. This CDR3 spans 14 amino acids. V gave up 7 bases and J gave up 5 bases; unmatched junction bases: 10. Here the CDR3 reads CASGLQGVTETQYF. The CDR3 DNA follows: TGCGCCAGCGGTCTACAGGGGGTAACGGAGACCCAGTACTTC.

There are many counts of this clonotype. This rearrangement joins TRBV12-3 or TRBV12-4 to TRBJ2-7; D perhaps matches TRBD1 (6 bases). The ends were cut back, 5 bases at V and 3 bases at J, with 20 bases in the middle. The CDR3 spans 16 residues. The CDR3 loop is CASSLPRDKIYYEQYF. DNA of the CDR3: TGTGCCAGCAGTCTTCCACGGGACAAAATTTACTACGAGCAGTACTTC.

This clonotype appeared many times. The chain links TRBV11-3 to TRBJ2-7, with 7 bases lining up with TRBD2. V shed 8 bases, J shed 3 bases, and the junction held 4 bases outside the gene matches. The germline CDR1 and CDR2 sequences are SGHNT and YENEEA. This CDR3 contains 12 residues. CDR3 loop: CASSASGYEQYF. The CDR3 DNA is TGTGCCAGCTCAGCTAGCGGCTACGAGCAGTACTTC.

As DNA, the CDR3 is TGTGCCAGCAGCCAAGTCGACCTCTCCTACGAGCAGTACTTC. Translating gives CASSQVDLSYEQYF. This chain links TRBV16 with TRBJ2-7; D gene uncertain. V lost 2 bases to trimming and J lost 0 bases, with 8 bases between them. The CDR3 has 14 residues. Germline CDR1 and CDR2: KGHSY and FQNENV.